The present T cell receptor (beta chain) was sequenced within a study of blood T cell repertoires in COVID-19. Germline CDR1 is LNHDA and CDR2 is SQIVND (reference sequence). Trimming removed 5 bases from V and 0 bases from J, with 14 bases in between. CDR3 length: 16 residues. The table came from immunoSEQ multiplex PCR; TCRdb's copy has only in-frame clones and leaves some out. The sample holds about 190,000 clones, about 88% seen once. What was sequenced was PBMCs or T cells enriched from blood (not recorded which). The origin of this receptor is a woman between 25 and 40 years old who had recovered from COVID-19. The V call is TRBV19, the J call TRBJ2-1, with D possibly TRBD2 on 5 matching bases. The CDR3 nucleotides read TGTGCCAGTAGTTTGATAGCCAGCGGCTCCTACAATGAGCAGTTCTTC. Amino acids: CASSLIASGSYNEQFF. The entire variable domain, with the rest obtained from reference TRBV19 and TRBJ2-1, is as follows: DGGITQSPKYLFRKEGQNVTLSCEQNLNHDAMYWYRQDPGQGLRLIYYSQIVNDFQKGDIAEGYSVSREKKESFPLTVTSAQKNPTAFYLCASSLIASGSYNEQFFGPGTRLTVL.